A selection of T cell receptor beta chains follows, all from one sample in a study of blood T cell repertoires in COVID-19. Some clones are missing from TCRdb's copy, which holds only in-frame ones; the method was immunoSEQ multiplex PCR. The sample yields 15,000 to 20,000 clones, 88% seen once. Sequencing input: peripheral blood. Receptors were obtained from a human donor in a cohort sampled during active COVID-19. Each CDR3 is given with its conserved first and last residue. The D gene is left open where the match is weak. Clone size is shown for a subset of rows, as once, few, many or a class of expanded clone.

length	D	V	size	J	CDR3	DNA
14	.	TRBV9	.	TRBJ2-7	CASSVGPGSGEQYF	TGTGCCAGCAGCGTAGGACCGGGATCGGGCGAGCAGTACTTC
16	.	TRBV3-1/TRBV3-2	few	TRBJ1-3	CASSQGAWGAGNTIYF	TGTGCCAGCAGCCAAGGGGCTTGGGGCGCTGGAAACACCATATATTTT
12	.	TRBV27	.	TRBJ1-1	CASTRTAIAAFF	TGTGCCAGCACCCGGACCGCCATAGCGGCTTTCTTT
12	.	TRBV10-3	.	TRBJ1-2	CAISDQGYGYTF	TGTGCCATCAGTGACCAGGGGTATGGCTACACCTTC
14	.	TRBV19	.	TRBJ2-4	CASSIDQEVNIQYF	TGTGCCAGTAGTATAGATCAGGAGGTCAACATTCAGTACTTC
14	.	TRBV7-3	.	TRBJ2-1	CASSLEGGYNEQFF	TGTGCCAGCAGTCTAGAAGGCGGGTACAATGAGCAGTTCTTC
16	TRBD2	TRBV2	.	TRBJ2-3	CASSENAGGSTDTQYF	TGTGCCAGCAGTGAAAATGCGGGGGGGAGCACAGATACGCAGTATTTT
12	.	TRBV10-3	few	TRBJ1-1	CAISSTSTEAFF	TGTGCCATCAGTTCAACGAGTACTGAAGCTTTCTTT
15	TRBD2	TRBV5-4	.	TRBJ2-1	CASSLSSGVRDEQFF	TGTGCCAGCAGCTTGTCCAGCGGGGTTAGGGATGAGCAGTTCTTC
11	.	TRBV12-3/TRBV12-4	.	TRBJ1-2	CASRHRDSSTF	TGTGCCAGCAGGCACAGGGATTCCTCCACCTTC
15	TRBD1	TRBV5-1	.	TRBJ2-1	CASSLEDRGRNEQFF	TGCGCCAGCAGCTTGGAGGACAGGGGGCGAAATGAGCAGTTCTTC
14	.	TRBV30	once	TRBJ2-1	CAWIVRGTVHEQFF	TGTGCCTGGATAGTCCGGGGTACCGTTCATGAGCAGTTCTTC
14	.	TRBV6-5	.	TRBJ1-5	CASSSISGYQPQHF	TGTGCCAGCAGTTCCATCAGCGGGTATCAGCCCCAGCATTTT
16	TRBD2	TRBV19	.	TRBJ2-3	CASTAPGLVDTDTQYF	TGTGCCAGTACCGCCCCGGGACTAGTCGACACAGATACGCAGTATTTT
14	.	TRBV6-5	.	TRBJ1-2	CASSYSPGSYGYTF	TGTGCCAGCAGTTACTCGCCAGGCTCCTATGGCTACACCTTC
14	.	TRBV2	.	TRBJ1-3	CASRGTLSGNTIYF	TGTGCCAGCAGGGGCACACTCTCTGGAAACACCATATATTTT
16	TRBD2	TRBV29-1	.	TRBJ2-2	CSVRTSGGMNTGELFF	TGCAGCGTGAGGACTAGCGGGGGGATGAACACCGGGGAGCTGTTTTTT
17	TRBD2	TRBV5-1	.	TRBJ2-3	CASSLSGWAGVKDTQYF	TGCGCCAGCAGCTTGTCCGGTTGGGCGGGGGTTAAGGATACGCAGTATTTT
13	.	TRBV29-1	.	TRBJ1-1	CSAASGGNTEAFF	TGCAGCGCGGCCTCGGGGGGGAACACTGAAGCTTTCTTT
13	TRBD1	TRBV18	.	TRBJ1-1	CASIQGMNTEAFF	TGTGCCAGTATACAGGGGATGAACACTGAAGCTTTCTTT
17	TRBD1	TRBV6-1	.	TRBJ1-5	CASSERDRFYSNQPQHF	TGTGCCAGCAGTGAAAGGGACAGATTCTATAGCAATCAGCCCCAGCATTTT
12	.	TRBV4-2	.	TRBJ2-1	CASSQDPFRQFF	TGTGCCAGCAGCCAAGATCCGTTTCGGCAGTTCTTC
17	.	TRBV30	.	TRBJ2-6	CAWRSVNYGSGANVLTF	TGTGCCTGGAGATCCGTAAACTATGGCTCTGGGGCCAACGTCCTGACTTTC
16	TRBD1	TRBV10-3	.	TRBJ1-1	CAISESGQGIYTEAFF	TGTGCCATCAGTGAGTCGGGACAGGGAATATACACTGAAGCTTTCTTT
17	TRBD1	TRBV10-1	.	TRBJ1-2	CASSVLGSGRGYYGYTF	TGCGCCAGCAGTGTTCTAGGGTCAGGCAGGGGGTACTATGGCTACACCTTC